The 11 T cell receptor beta chains in this list originate from one sample, sequenced in a study of T cells after yellow fever vaccination (dated by TCRdb to the late 2010s). The treatment or condition label of this sample denotes: live attenuated yellow fever vaccine strain. Libraries were made using 5' RACE. The sequencing machine was an Illumina NovaSeq 6000. In-frame beta chains were kept once TCRdb had trimmed the public reads at Q25 with fastp and called clones with MiXCR. A single entry per CDR3 protein holds the most common genes and DNA from its merged rows. For this sample the table gives hundreds of thousands of distinct CDR3 sequences, of which roughly 3.9% were detected only once. 20% to 25% of the sample goes to the ten largest clones. The source was PBMCs, collected 5 days after the yellow fever booster vaccination. The receptors come from a man between 18 and 29 years old who received the YFV17D yellow fever vaccine.

This clonotype was seen only a few times. The chain recombines TRBV19 with TRBJ2-1; 11 nucleotides align to TRBD2. With 5 bases clipped from V and 7 bases from J, the junction kept 7 bases outside the gene matches. CDR3 length equals 15 residues. Germline V lookup: CDR1 LNHDA, CDR2 SQIVND (reference sequence). The CDR3 sequence is CASSPLAGGPNEQFF. DNA of the CDR3: TGTGCCAGTAGTCCCTTAGCGGGGGGGCCTAATGAGCAGTTCTTC.

This clonotype was seen at least ten times. The rearrangement joins TRBV10-3 to TRBJ2-2; D may be TRBD1 (6 bases). This CDR3 region has 16 residues. Trimming stripped 0 bases from V and 3 bases from J, with 11 bases between. Per the germline V gene, CDR1 is ENHRY and CDR2 is SYGVKD. In nucleotides, the CDR3 is TGTGCCATCAGTGAGTCTAGGGGGTCGGACACCGGGGAGCTGTTTTTT. Translation: CAISESRGSDTGELFF.

This clonotype came up many times. The rearrangement joins TRBV5-1 to TRBJ2-2; D is possibly TRBD1 (6 bases). Trimming pared 0 bases from V and 1 base from J, leaving 10 bases between. The CDR3 length is 16 residues. CDR1 and CDR2 from the germline V gene are SGHRS and YFSETQ. For the CDR3, the DNA is TGCGCCAGCAGCTTGGGAAGGACAGAGAACACCGGGGAGCTGTTTTTT. Protein sequence: CASSLGRTENTGELFF. Complete variable domain (other parts from reference TRBV5-1 and TRBJ2-2): KAGVTQTPRYLIKTRGQQVTLSCSPISGHRSVSWYQQTPGQGLQFLFEYFSETQRNKGNFPGRFSGRQFSNSRSEMNVSTLELGDSALYLCASSLGRTENTGELFFGEGSRLTVL.

This clonotype was counted only a few times. The gene calls are TRBV3-1 and TRBJ2-4; no clear D. With 4 bases removed from V and 0 bases from J, the gap between germline ends came to 10 bases. Germline values: CDR1 LGHDT, CDR2 YNNKEL (reference sequence). This CDR3 is 15 amino acids long. The CDR3 coding sequence is TGTGCCAGCAGCCCCGCCCTGCTAGCCAAAAACATTCAGTACTTC. It codes for CASSPALLAKNIQYF.

This clonotype was detected a few times. V is TRBV7-2 and J is TRBJ2-1, with 9 bases aligning to TRBD2. Germline-derived CDR1 and CDR2 are SGHTA and FQGNSA. Trimming cost V 6 bases and J 8 bases; bases outside gene matches: 14. The CDR3 covers 16 residues. The CDR3 bases are TGTGCCAGCAGAAGATCCGGGACTAGCCGGGGTGATGAGCAGTTCTTC. Translated: CASRRSGTSRGDEQFF. Full variable domain (missing parts from reference TRBV7-2 and TRBJ2-1): GAGVSQSPSNKVTEKGKDVELRCDPISGHTALYWYRQSLGQGLEFLIYFQGNSAPDKSGLPSDRFSAERTGGSVSTLTIQRTQQEDSAVYLCASRRSGTSRGDEQFFGPGTRLTVL.

The chain has TRBV11-1 and TRBJ1-1, with 7 bases fitting TRBD1. Per germline, CDR1 SGHAT and CDR2 FQDESV (reference sequence). This CDR3 is built from 13 residues. Trimming removed 3 bases from V and 8 bases from J; junction bases left unmatched: 6. The CDR3 DNA is TGTGCCAGCAGCTTCGGACAGGACCGAGAAGCTTTCTTT. Translating gives CASSFGQDREAFF.

This clonotype appeared a few times. The rearrangement links TRBV7-9 to TRBJ1-6; 8 nucleotides match TRBD1. V lost 5 bases and J lost 9; bases outside the gene matches: 12. Germline V gives CDR1 SEHNR, CDR2 FQNEAQ (reference sequence). This CDR3 spans 16 amino acids. The CDR3 region is CASSAQGEGGSSPLHF. The CDR3 bases are TGTGCCAGCAGCGCACAGGGGGAAGGGGGAAGTTCACCCCTCCACTTT.

V usage is TRBV9 and J usage is TRBJ1-1; 9 nucleotides match TRBD1. Germline loops: CDR1 SGDLS, CDR2 YYNGEE. V trimming: 3 bases; J trimming: 4 bases; junction bases outside the gene matches: 4. The CDR3 covers 14 residues. Here the CDR3 DNA reads TGTGCCAGCAGCGCGACAGGGGGAAGCACTGAAGCTTTCTTT. Residues: CASSATGGSTEAFF.

This clonotype was picked up many times. The chain employs TRBV7-6 and TRBJ1-1; the D gene is possibly TRBD1 (5 bases). This CDR3 is built from 15 residues. In germline, CDR1 is SGHVS, CDR2 FNYEAQ. V was shortened by 1 base and J by 1 base, with 10 bases between the two germline ends. CDR3 loop: CASSLGQLKNTEAFF. CDR3 DNA: TGTGCCAGCAGCTTAGGACAGTTGAAGAACACTGAAGCTTTCTTT.

This clonotype was observed a handful of times. The rearrangement links TRBV18 to TRBJ2-7, with a possible D match to TRBD1 (6 bases). In germline, CDR1 is KGHSH, CDR2 LQKENI. CDR3 length: 15 amino acids. V lost 11 bases and J lost 0, with 20 bases in between. In DNA form, the CDR3 reads TGTGCCTCCACCCATGGGGGCACCAACTCCTACGAGCAGTACTTC. It is translated as CASTHGGTNSYEQYF.

This clonotype was seen more than once but under ten times. The chain employs TRBV6-5 and TRBJ1-6; 7 positions match TRBD1. CDR3 length: 16 residues. Germline V gene lookup returns CDR1 MNHEY and CDR2 SVGAGI. V lost 6 bases and J lost 3; bases outside the gene matches: 8. The CDR3 loop reads CASRVKGAYYNSPLHF. In DNA form, the CDR3 reads TGTGCCAGCAGGGTCAAGGGGGCGTACTATAATTCACCCCTCCACTTT.